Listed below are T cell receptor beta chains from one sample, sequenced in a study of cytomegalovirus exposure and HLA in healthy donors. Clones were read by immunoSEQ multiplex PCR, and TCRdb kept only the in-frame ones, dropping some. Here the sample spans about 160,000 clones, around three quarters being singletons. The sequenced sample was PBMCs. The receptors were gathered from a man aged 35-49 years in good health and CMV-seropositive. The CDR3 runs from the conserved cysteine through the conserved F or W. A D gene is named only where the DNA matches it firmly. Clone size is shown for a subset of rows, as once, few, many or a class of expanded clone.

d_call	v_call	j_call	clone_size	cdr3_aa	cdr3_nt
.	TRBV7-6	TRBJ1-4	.	CASSPTYQGEKLFF	TGTGCCAGCAGCCCCACATATCAGGGAGAAAAACTGTTTTTT
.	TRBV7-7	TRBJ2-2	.	CASSLGRQGSGELFF	TGTGCTAGCAGCTTAGGTCGCCAGGGATCCGGGGAGCTGTTTTTT
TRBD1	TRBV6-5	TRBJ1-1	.	CASSNRGPWEAFF	TGTGCCAGCAGCAACAGGGGCCCGTGGGAAGCTTTCTTT
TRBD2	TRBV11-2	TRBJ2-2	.	CASSPRAGGSNTGELFF	TGTGCCAGCAGCCCCAGGGCGGGGGGCTCCAACACCGGGGAGCTGTTTTTT
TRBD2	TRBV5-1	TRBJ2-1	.	CASTLAGGTYNEQFF	TGCGCCAGCACCCTAGCGGGGGGAACATACAATGAGCAGTTCTTC
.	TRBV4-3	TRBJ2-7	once	CASSQDRNGVYEQYF	TGCGCCAGCAGCCAAGATAGGAACGGAGTCTACGAGCAGTACTTC
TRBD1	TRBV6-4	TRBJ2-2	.	CASRSGTGGKTGELFF	TGTGCCAGCAGGTCTGGGACAGGGGGGAAAACCGGGGAGCTGTTTTTT
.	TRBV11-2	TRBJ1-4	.	CASIPRDGPNEKLFF	TGTGCCAGCATCCCGCGGGACGGACCTAATGAAAAACTGTTTTTT
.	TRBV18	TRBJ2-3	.	CASSHTDTQYF	TGTGCCAGCTCCCACACAGATACGCAGTATTTT
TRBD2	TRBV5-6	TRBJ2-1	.	CASSWTSGGPYNEQFF	TGTGCCAGCAGCTGGACTAGCGGGGGTCCGTACAATGAGCAGTTCTTC
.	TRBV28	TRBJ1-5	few	CASRPGGNQPQHF	TGTGCCAGCAGGCCTGGAGGCAATCAGCCCCAGCATTTT
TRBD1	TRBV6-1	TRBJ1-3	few	CATRPGGSGNTIYF	TGTGCCACCAGGCCAGGGGGCTCTGGAAACACCATATATTTT
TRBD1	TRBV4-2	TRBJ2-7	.	CASSQRQGRGQYF	TGTGCCAGCAGCCAGAGACAGGGAAGGGGGCAGTACTTC
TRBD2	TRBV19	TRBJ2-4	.	CASSDPALAGDKNIQYF	TGTGCCAGTAGTGATCCCGCTCTAGCGGGGGACAAAAACATTCAGTACTTC
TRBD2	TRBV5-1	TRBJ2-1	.	CASGGGFNEQFF	TGCGCCAGTGGGGGGGGGTTCAATGAGCAGTTCTTC
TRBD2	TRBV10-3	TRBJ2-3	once	CAIRGLGNTDTQYF	TGTGCCATCAGGGGACTAGGGAATACAGATACGCAGTATTTT
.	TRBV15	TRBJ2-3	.	CATSRDALGRPSDTQYF	TGTGCCACCAGCAGAGATGCGTTGGGGAGGCCTTCAGATACGCAGTATTTT
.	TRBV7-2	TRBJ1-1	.	CASSLTGLNTEAFF	TGTGCCAGCAGCTTAACAGGGTTGAACACTGAAGCTTTCTTT
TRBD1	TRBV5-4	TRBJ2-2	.	CASSYGTAPNTGELFF	TGTGCCAGCAGCTACGGGACAGCACCGAACACCGGGGAGCTGTTTTTT
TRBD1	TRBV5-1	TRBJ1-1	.	CASSLSGQRNTEAFF	TGCGCCAGCAGCTTGTCGGGACAGAGGAACACTGAAGCTTTCTTT
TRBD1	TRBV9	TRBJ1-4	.	CASTAGTGGEKLFF	TGTGCCAGCACTGCCGGGACAGGGGGTGAAAAACTGTTTTTT
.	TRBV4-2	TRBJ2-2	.	CASSRQVAGEGTGELFF	TGTGCCAGCAGCCGCCAAGTCGCCGGTGAGGGAACCGGGGAGCTGTTTTTT
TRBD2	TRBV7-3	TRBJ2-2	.	CASSLTRISGGGTNTGELFF	TGTGCCAGCAGCTTAACGAGGATTAGCGGGGGGGGAACGAACACCGGGGAGCTGTTTTTT
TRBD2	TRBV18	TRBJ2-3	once	CASSSGVLRGAYTDTQYF	TGTGCCAGCTCCAGCGGGGTTTTGCGGGGGGCCTACACAGATACGCAGTATTTT
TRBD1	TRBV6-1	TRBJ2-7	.	CASSKGQGASYEQYF	TGTGCCAGCAGCAAGGGACAGGGGGCAAGCTACGAGCAGTACTTC
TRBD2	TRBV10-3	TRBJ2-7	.	CAIRLAGSTYEQYF	TGTGCCATCAGACTAGCGGGGTCGACCTACGAGCAGTACTTC
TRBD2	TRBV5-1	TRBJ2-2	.	CASSLVAGGNTGELFF	TGCGCCAGCAGCTTGGTAGCGGGGGGGAACACCGGGGAGCTGTTTTTT
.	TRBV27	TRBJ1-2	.	CASRKRSGGYTF	TGTGCCAGCAGGAAACGATCAGGCGGCTACACCTTC
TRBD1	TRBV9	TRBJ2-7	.	CASSLGTGSGEQYF	TGTGCCAGCAGCCTCGGGACAGGTAGTGGCGAGCAGTACTTC
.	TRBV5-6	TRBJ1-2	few	CASSLTTGAYGYTF	TGTGCCAGCAGCTTAACCACAGGCGCCTATGGCTACACCTTC
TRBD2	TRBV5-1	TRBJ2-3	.	CASRLAGGPTDTQYF	TGCGCCAGCCGACTAGCGGGGGGGCCAACAGATACGCAGTATTTT
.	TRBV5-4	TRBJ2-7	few	CASSPSAGPISYEQYF	TGTGCCAGCAGCCCCTCGGCGGGGCCGATCTCCTACGAGCAGTACTTC
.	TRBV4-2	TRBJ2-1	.	CASSQVHTRSYNEQFF	TGTGCCAGCAGCCAAGTGCACACCCGCTCCTACAATGAGCAGTTCTTC
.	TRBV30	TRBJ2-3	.	CAWSMAGDTQYF	TGTGCCTGGAGTATGGCGGGGGATACGCAGTATTTT
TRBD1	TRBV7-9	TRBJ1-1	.	CASSVDRTEAFF	TGTGCCAGCAGCGTGGACAGGACTGAAGCTTTCTTT
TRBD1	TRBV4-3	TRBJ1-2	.	CASSQESRGPGIDGYTF	TGCGCCAGCAGCCAAGAATCCAGGGGGCCTGGGATCGATGGCTACACCTTC
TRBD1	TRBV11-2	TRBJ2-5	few	CASSRGTGDLKQYF	TGTGCCAGCAGCCGGGGGACAGGGGATCTCAAGCAGTACTTC
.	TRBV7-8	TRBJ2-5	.	CASSSRILGLTETQYF	TGTGCCAGCAGCTCGCGGATTCTGGGACTGACGGAGACCCAGTACTTC
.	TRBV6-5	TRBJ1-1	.	CASSYIGRGEAFF	TGTGCCAGCAGTTACATTGGACGGGGTGAAGCTTTCTTT
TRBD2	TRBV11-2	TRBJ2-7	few	CASSLGPGLAGGPYEQYF	TGTGCCAGCAGCTTAGGCCCGGGACTAGCGGGGGGGCCATACGAGCAGTACTTC
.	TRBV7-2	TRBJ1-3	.	CASSLIDRNSGNTIYF	TGTGCCAGCAGCTTGATTGACAGGAACTCTGGAAACACCATATATTTT